This record concerns one T cell receptor beta chain sequence. This sample was included in a study of T cells after somatic rescue of genetic block. Deletions cut 0 bases from V and 7 bases from J, with 10 bases between. The CDR3 loop spans 13 amino acids. Germline CDR1 is SGHRS and CDR2 is YFSETQ. The table came from immunoSEQ multiplex PCR; TCRdb's copy has only in-frame clones and leaves some out. The data show 110,000 or so clones, with about 90% seen just once and over 1.1% held by the top ten. The chain employs TRBV5-1 and TRBJ1-2; maybe TRBD1 (5 bases). Sample: peripheral blood mononuclear cells (PBMCs). This receptor was identified in a woman aged 18-29 years. The CDR3 loop reads CASSLGQGGGYTF. The CDR3, as DNA: TGCGCCAGCAGCTTGGGGCAGGGAGGTGGCTACACCTTC.